This section outlines one T cell receptor (beta chain) sequence together with its context. Those who participated ranged in age from roughly 18 to 89 years and resided in approximately 26 US areas. In assigning cohorts, the study relied on participant-reported clinical history. Sequencing used immunoSEQ multiplex PCR; TCRdb keeps in-frame clones, though not all of them. The sample comprises just over 300,000 clones, approximately 89% of which are singletons, and 8% to 10% rests with the top ten. This record comes from a study of blood T cell repertoires in COVID-19. Study context: T cells, B-cell-depleted T cells, or PBMCs supplied cDNA or gDNA.

Trimming removed 0 bases from V and 6 bases from J; junction bases left unmatched: 6. Germline loops: CDR1 SGHVS, CDR2 FNYEAQ. The CDR3 covers 16 residues. The chain is built from TRBV7-6 and TRBJ2-2; 8 bases are a match to TRBD2. This clonotype was sampled from a middle-aged woman who had recovered from COVID-19. The sequencing input was PBMCs or T cells enriched from blood (not recorded which). The CDR3 here is CASSLARTSNPGELFF. CDR3 coding DNA: TGTGCCAGCAGCTTAGCAAGGACTAGCAATCCCGGGGAGCTGTTTTTT.